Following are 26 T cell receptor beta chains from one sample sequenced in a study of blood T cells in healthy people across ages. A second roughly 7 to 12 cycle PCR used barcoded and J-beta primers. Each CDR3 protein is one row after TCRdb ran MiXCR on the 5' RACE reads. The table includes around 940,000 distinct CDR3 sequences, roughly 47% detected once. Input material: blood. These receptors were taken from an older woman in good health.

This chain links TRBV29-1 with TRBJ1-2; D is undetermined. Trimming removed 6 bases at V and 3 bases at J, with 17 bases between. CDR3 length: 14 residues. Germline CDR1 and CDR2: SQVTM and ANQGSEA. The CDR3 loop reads CSVSPLGGYYGYTF. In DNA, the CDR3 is TGCAGCGTCTCCCCCCTGGGTGGCTACTATGGCTACACCTTC.

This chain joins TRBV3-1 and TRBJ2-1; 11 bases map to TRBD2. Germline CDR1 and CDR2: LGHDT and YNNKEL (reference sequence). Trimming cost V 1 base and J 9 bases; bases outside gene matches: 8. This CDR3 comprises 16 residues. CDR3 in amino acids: CASSQGLAGYFFEQFF. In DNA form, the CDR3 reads TGTGCCAGCAGCCAAGGACTAGCGGGATATTTTTTTGAGCAGTTCTTC.

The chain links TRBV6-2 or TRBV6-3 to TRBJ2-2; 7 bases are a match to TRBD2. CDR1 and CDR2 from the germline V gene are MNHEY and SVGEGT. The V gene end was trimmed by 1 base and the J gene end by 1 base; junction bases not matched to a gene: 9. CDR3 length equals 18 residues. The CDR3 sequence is CASSYFGGRRGNTGELFF. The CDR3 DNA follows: TGTGCCAGCAGTTACTTTGGCGGGAGAAGGGGGAACACCGGGGAGCTGTTTTTT.

This chain's CDR3 is CSVTTGPGTDTQYF. CDR3 nucleotide sequence: TGCAGCGTTACGACAGGTCCTGGCACAGATACGCAGTATTTT. J is TRBJ2-3 and V is TRBV29-1, with D maybe TRBD1 (6 bases). Trimming took off 5 bases at V and 1 base at J, with 13 bases between the two ends. Germline V lookup: CDR1 SQVTM, CDR2 ANQGSEA. The CDR3 is 14 residues long.

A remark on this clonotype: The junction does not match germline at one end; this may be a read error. CDR3 in DNA: TGCAGCGTTGAAGTCCCTAGCGGCACAGGTACGCAGTATTTT. The encoded protein is CSVEVPSGTGTQYF. The V and J genes are TRBV29-1 and TRBJ2-3; 7 bases are a match to TRBD2. Germline-derived CDR1 and CDR2 are SQVTM and ANQGSEA. The CDR3 totals 14 residues.

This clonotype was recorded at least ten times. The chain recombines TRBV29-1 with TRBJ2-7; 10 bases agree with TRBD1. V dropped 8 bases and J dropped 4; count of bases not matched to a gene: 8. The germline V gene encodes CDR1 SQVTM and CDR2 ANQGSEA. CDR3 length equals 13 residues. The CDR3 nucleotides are TGCAGCTCTGGGGGGACAGGGGTTTACGAGCAGTACTTC. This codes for CSSGGTGVYEQYF.

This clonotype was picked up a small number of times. The CDR3 DNA reads as TGTGCCAGCAGTTACGGGACAGAACCCTACGAGCAGTACTTC. It codes for CASSYGTEPYEQYF. V usage is TRBV6-2 or TRBV6-3 and J usage is TRBJ2-7; 7 positions agree with TRBD1. V lost 2 bases and J lost 2; bases outside the gene matches: 3. CDR3 length equals 14 residues. The germline gives CDR1 MNHEY, CDR2 SVGEGT.

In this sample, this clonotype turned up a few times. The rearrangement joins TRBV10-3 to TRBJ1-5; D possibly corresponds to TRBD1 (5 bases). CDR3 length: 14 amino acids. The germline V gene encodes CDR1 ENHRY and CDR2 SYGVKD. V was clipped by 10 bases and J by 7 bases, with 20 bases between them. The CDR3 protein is CATKAPTAGQPQHF. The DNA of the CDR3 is TGTGCCACCAAGGCCCCGACAGCTGGGCAGCCCCAGCATTTT.

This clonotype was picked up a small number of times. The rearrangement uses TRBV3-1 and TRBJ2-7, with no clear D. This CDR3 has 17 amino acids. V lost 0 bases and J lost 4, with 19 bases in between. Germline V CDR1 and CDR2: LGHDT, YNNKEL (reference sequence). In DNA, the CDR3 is TGTGCCAGCAGCCAAGATTTGTCCTACCTGCAGTTGTACGAGCAGTACTTC. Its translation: CASSQDLSYLQLYEQYF.

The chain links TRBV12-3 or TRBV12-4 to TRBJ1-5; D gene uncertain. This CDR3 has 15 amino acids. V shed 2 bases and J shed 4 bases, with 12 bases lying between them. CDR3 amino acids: CASSLRDAGNQPQHF. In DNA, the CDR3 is TGTGCCAGCAGTTTAAGGGATGCGGGGAATCAGCCCCAGCATTTT.

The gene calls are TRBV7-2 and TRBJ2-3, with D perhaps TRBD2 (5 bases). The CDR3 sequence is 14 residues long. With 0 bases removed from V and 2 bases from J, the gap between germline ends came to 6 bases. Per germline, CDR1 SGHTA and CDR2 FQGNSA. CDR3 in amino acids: CASSLARATDTQYF. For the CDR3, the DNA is TGTGCCAGCAGCTTAGCGAGGGCCACAGATACGCAGTATTTT.

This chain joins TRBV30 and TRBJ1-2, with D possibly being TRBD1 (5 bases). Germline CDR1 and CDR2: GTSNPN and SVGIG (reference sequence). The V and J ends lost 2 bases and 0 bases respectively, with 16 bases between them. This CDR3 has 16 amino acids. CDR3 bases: TGTGCCTGGAGTCCGAGGTCGACGGGGGCTAACTATGGCTACACCTTC. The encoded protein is CAWSPRSTGANYGYTF.

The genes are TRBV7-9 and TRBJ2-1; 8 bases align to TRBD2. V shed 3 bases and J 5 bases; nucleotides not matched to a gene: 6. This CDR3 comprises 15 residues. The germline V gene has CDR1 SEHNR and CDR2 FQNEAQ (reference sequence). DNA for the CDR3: TGTGCCAGCAGCTTCATACTAGCGGTTAACAATGAGCAGTTCTTC. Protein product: CASSFILAVNNEQFF.

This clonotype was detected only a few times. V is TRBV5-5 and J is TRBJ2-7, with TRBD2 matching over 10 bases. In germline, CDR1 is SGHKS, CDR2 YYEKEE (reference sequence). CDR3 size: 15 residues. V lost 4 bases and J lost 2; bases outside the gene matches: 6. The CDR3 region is CASSPFLAGAYEQYF. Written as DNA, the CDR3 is TGTGCCAGCAGCCCCTTCCTAGCGGGAGCCTACGAGCAGTACTTC.

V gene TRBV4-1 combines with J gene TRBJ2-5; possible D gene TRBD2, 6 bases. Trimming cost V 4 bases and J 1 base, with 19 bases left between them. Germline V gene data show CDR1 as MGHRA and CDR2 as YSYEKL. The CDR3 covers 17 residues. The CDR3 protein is CASSPRLFGSGQETQYF. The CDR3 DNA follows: TGCGCCAGCAGCCCCCGGCTTTTCGGTAGCGGCCAAGAGACCCAGTACTTC.

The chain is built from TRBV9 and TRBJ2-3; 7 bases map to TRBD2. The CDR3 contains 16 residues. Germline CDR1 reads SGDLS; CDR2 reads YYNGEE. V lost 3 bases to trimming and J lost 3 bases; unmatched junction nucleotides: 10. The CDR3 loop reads CASSALGLMETDTQYF. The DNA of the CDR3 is TGTGCCAGCAGCGCTTTGGGACTAATGGAAACAGATACGCAGTATTTT.

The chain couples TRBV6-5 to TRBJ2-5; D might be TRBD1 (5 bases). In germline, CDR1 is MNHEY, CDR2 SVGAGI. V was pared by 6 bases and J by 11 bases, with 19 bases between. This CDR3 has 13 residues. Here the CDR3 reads CASSLYADREQYF. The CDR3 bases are TGTGCCAGCAGCCTCTACGCCGACAGAGAGCAGTACTTC.

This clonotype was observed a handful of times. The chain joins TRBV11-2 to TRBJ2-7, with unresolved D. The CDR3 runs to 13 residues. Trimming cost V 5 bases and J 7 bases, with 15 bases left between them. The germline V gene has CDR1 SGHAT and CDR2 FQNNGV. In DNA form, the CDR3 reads TGTGCCAGCAGCCCCAAGGGTACTGAGGAGCAGTACTTC. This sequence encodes CASSPKGTEEQYF.

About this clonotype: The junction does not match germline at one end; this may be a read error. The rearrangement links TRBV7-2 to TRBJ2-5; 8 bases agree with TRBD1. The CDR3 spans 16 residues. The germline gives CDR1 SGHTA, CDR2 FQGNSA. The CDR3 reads CACSSEPPGTGETQYF. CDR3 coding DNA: TGTGCCTGCAGCTCGGAACCGCCAGGGACAGGAGAGACCCAGTACTTC.

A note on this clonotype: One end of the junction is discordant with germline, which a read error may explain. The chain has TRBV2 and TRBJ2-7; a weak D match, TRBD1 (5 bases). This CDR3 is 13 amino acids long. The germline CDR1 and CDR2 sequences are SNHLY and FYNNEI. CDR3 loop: CVSSERRDYEQYF. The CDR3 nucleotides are TGTGTCAGCAGTGAACGCAGGGACTACGAGCAGTACTTC. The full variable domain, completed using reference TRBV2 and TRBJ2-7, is EPEVTQTPSHQVTQMGQEVILRCVPISNHLYFYWYRQILGQKVEFLVSFYNNEISEKSEIFDDQFSVERPDGSNFTLKIRSTKLEDSAMYFCVSSERRDYEQYFGPGTRLTVT.

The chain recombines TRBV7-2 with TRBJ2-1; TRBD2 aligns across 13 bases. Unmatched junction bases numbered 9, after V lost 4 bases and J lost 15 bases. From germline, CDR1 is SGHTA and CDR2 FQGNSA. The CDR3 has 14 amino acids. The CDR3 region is CASSSGLAGVGTFF. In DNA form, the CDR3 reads TGTGCCAGCAGCTCCGGACTAGCGGGAGTCGGTACGTTCTTC.

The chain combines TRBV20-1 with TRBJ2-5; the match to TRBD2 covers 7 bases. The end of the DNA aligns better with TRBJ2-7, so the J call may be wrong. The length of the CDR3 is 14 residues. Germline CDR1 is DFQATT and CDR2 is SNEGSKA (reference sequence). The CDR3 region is CSARDWRGSYEQYF. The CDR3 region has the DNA TGCAGTGCTAGAGATTGGCGGGGGTCCTACGAGCAGTACTTC.

Here the CDR3 reads CASSRKATGTGFFGGNQPQHF. Here the CDR3 DNA reads TGTGCCAGCAGTCGCAAGGCTACCGGGACAGGGTTTTTCGGCGGCAATCAGCCCCAGCATTTT. The gene calls are TRBV6-2 or TRBV6-3 and TRBJ1-5; 9 positions agree with TRBD1. The CDR3 sequence is 21 residues long. Losses at the gene ends were 5 bases for V and 2 bases for J; bases not matched to a gene: 22. In germline, CDR1 is MNHEY, CDR2 SVGEGT.

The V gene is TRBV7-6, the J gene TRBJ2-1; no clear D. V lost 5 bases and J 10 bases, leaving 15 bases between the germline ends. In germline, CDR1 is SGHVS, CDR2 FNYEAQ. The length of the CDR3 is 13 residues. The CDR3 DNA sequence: TGTGCCAGCAGCGCCCCCCCATTTTACGAGCAGTTCTTC. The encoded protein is CASSAPPFYEQFF. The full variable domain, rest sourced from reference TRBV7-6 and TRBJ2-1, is GAGVSQSPRYKVTKRGQDVALRCDPISGHVSLYWYRQALGQGPEFLTYFNYEAQQDKSGLPNDRFSAERPEGSISTLTIQRTEQRDSAMYRCASSAPPFYEQFFGPGTRLTVL.

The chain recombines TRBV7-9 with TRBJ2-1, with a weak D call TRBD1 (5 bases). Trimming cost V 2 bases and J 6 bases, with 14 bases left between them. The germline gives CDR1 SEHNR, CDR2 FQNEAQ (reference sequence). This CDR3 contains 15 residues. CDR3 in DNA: TGTGCCAGCAGCTTACCCAGGGCCCTTGGCAATGAGCAGTTCTTC. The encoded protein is CASSLPRALGNEQFF. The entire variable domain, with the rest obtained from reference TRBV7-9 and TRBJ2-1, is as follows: DTGVSQNPRHKITKRGQNVTFRCDPISEHNRLYWYRQTLGQGPEFLTYFQNEAQLEKSRLLSDRFSAERPKGSFSTLEIQRTEQGDSAMYLCASSLPRALGNEQFFGPGTRLTVL.

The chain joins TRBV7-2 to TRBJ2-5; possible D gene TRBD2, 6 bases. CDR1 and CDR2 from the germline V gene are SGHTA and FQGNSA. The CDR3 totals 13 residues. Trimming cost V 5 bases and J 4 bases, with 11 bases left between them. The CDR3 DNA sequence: TGTGCCAGCAGCCGAAGGAGGGCAGAGACCCAGTACTTC. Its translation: CASSRRRAETQYF.